These T cell receptor beta chains were read from a single sample in a study of beta chain features in type 1 diabetes. Profiled with immunoSEQ multiplex PCR; TCRdb holds only in-frame clones, not every one. The table shows 300,000 to 350,000 clones, with around 15% occurring only once. The sequenced sample consisted of central memory CD4+ T cells from blood. The origin of the receptors is a man aged 30-40 years in good health. The CDR3 runs from the conserved cysteine through the conserved F or W. Fields, in order: CDR3 DNA, CDR3 protein, CDR3 length, D gene, clone size, V gene, J gene. The D gene is left open where the match is weak. Clone size is stated in some rows and not others, as once, few, many or a class when expanded.

TGTGCCAGCAGTGAAGGGACAGAGTGGACAGATACGCAGTATTTT,CASSEGTEWTDTQYF,15,NA,few,TRBV2,TRBJ2-3
TGCAGTGCCCTACTAAAAGATACGCAGTATTTT,CSALLKDTQYF,11,NA,few,TRBV20-1,TRBJ2-3
TGTGCCTGGAGGTTAGACAGCTGGGGCACTGAAGCTTTCTTT,CAWRLDSWGTEAFF,14,NA,many,TRBV30,TRBJ1-1
TGTGCCAGCAGCCACCGGGGCCTAAATGGCTACACCTTC,CASSHRGLNGYTF,13,NA,NA,TRBV7-9,TRBJ1-2
TGTGCCAGCAGTCTCCGGGCTATGAACACTGAAGCTTTCTTT,CASSLRAMNTEAFF,14,NA,NA,TRBV6-6,TRBJ1-1
TGTGCCAGCAGTGAATTAAGAGGCACTGAAGCTTTCTTT,CASSELRGTEAFF,13,NA,few,TRBV6-1,TRBJ1-1
TGTGCCAGCAGCTTAGATAGGGGCCAGCCCCAGCATTTT,CASSLDRGQPQHF,13,NA,few,TRBV7-8,TRBJ1-5
TGTGCCAGTAGTAAAAGCGTTTCCTCCTACAATGAGCAGTTCTTC,CASSKSVSSYNEQFF,15,NA,few,TRBV19,TRBJ2-1
TGCGCCAGCAGTCCAACCGTCTATGGCTACACCTTC,CASSPTVYGYTF,12,NA,NA,TRBV23-1,TRBJ1-2
TGCAGTGCTAGACTCGACACGCAGTATTTT,CSARLDTQYF,10,NA,NA,TRBV20-1,TRBJ2-3
TGTGCCAGCAGCATAAAGACAGGGGAAAGTGAGCAGTTCTTC,CASSIKTGESEQFF,14,TRBD1,NA,TRBV5-4,TRBJ2-1
TGCGCCAGCAGCCAAGACAGTAGGGGGGCGGAGTACGAGCAGTACTTC,CASSQDSRGAEYEQYF,16,NA,few,TRBV4-3,TRBJ2-7
TGTGCCAGCGTCGGGACAGTTAACACTGAAGCTTTCTTT,CASVGTVNTEAFF,13,TRBD1,NA,TRBV10-3,TRBJ1-1
TGTGCCAGCAGCTTAGGTGGGCGGGGGGAAGAGACCCAGTACTTC,CASSLGGRGEETQYF,15,TRBD2,NA,TRBV7-2,TRBJ2-5
TGTGCCAGCAGCAGATTGGGCGGGGAGCTGTTTTTT,CASSRLGGELFF,12,NA,many,TRBV5-5,TRBJ2-2
TGTGCCAGTAGTATCGACAGACAGGTGGGGACCCAGTACTTC,CASSIDRQVGTQYF,14,NA,NA,TRBV19,TRBJ2-5
TGTGCCAGCACCCCCCCGGGTCTGTACTACGAGCAGTACTTC,CASTPPGLYYEQYF,14,NA,few,TRBV7-3,TRBJ2-7
TGTGCCAGCAGCCCTTCAGGGATCGGCTATGGCTACACCTTC,CASSPSGIGYGYTF,14,NA,few,TRBV28,TRBJ1-2
TGTGCCAGCTCGCAGGGGAGCCAAGAGACCCAGTACTTC,CASSQGSQETQYF,13,NA,NA,TRBV18,TRBJ2-5
TGTGCCAGCAGCGTGGATGGCTCTGGGGCCAACGTCCTGACTTTC,CASSVDGSGANVLTF,15,NA,NA,TRBV7-2,TRBJ2-6
TGTGCCAGCAGTGACAGGAACACCGGGGAGCTGTTTTTT,CASSDRNTGELFF,13,NA,few,TRBV6-1,TRBJ2-2
TGCGCCAGCAGCCAAGCCAGGGCAGTGAACACTGAAGCTTTCTTT,CASSQARAVNTEAFF,15,NA,NA,TRBV4-3,TRBJ1-1
TGTGCCAGCAGAGCAGATCCCATTTCGTTCAATGAGCAGTTCTTC,CASRADPISFNEQFF,15,NA,NA,TRBV7-2,TRBJ2-1
TGTGCCAGCAGCGTCCGACACTCAGGCACAGATACGCAGTATTTT,CASSVRHSGTDTQYF,15,NA,NA,TRBV9,TRBJ2-3
TGTGCCAGCAGTTTAGGGAGAAGTGGTAATCAGCCCCAGCATTTT,CASSLGRSGNQPQHF,15,NA,NA,TRBV27,TRBJ1-5
TGTGCCACCTCGAGTGGACTTTACAATGAGCAGTTCTTC,CATSSGLYNEQFF,13,NA,few,TRBV2,TRBJ2-1
TGTGCCAGCAGCTTAATATCGGTTTCTGGGGCCAACGTCCTGACTTTC,CASSLISVSGANVLTF,16,NA,few,TRBV11-1,TRBJ2-6
TGTGCCAGCTCATCCCAAACGGTGAACACTGAAGCTTTCTTT,CASSSQTVNTEAFF,14,NA,NA,TRBV18,TRBJ1-1
TGTGCTAGTGGTTTGGCTAGCGGGAGTACCTGGTATTTT,CASGLASGSTWYF,13,TRBD2,NA,TRBV12-5,TRBJ2-3
TGCGCCAGCAGCCAAGATAGGGGTAGCAATCAGCCCCAGCATTTT,CASSQDRGSNQPQHF,15,NA,few,TRBV4-3,TRBJ1-5
TGTGCCAGCAGCCCAACTAGCGGGGGGTTAGATACGCAGTATTTT,CASSPTSGGLDTQYF,15,TRBD2,few,TRBV4-2,TRBJ2-3
TGTGCCAGCTCACCATCAGGGGGTGGGACTGAAGCTTTCTTT,CASSPSGGGTEAFF,14,TRBD1,many,TRBV18,TRBJ1-1
TGTGCCAGCAGCGTAACAGGGGGCGACGGTCAGCCCCAGCATTTT,CASSVTGGDGQPQHF,15,TRBD1,NA,TRBV9,TRBJ1-5
TGTGCCAGCAGCTGGGAGGGAGGAGGGATTTCACCCCTCCACTTT,CASSWEGGGISPLHF,15,NA,few,TRBV7-2,TRBJ1-6
TGTGCCAGCAGCTTAACCATAGATCAGCCCCAGCATTTT,CASSLTIDQPQHF,13,NA,NA,TRBV7-9,TRBJ1-5
TGTGCCAGCAGCCCCGGGACAGGGGGCACTGAAGCTTTCTTT,CASSPGTGGTEAFF,14,TRBD1,medium-sized,TRBV5-4,TRBJ1-1
TGCGCCAGCAGCTACGGGGCGGATACGCAGTATTTT,CASSYGADTQYF,12,NA,many,TRBV5-1,TRBJ2-3
TGTGCCAGCAGCCATTTCGGCGGGGGTCAAGAGACCCAGTACTTC,CASSHFGGGQETQYF,15,TRBD2,few,TRBV14,TRBJ2-5
TGCGCCAGCAGCCAAACACTGGGGACTGAAGCTTTCTTT,CASSQTLGTEAFF,13,NA,few,TRBV4-3,TRBJ1-1
TGTGCCAGCAGCTCGACTAGCGTACTCACCGGGGAGCTGTTTTTT,CASSSTSVLTGELFF,15,TRBD2,few,TRBV7-9,TRBJ2-2
TGTGCCAGCAGCACCCGGACAGGGGGCGGCACAGATACGCAGTATTTT,CASSTRTGGGTDTQYF,16,TRBD1,NA,TRBV7-2,TRBJ2-3
TGTGCCAGTAGTATAGGTAGGGGTAACTATGGCTACACCTTC,CASSIGRGNYGYTF,14,NA,few,TRBV19,TRBJ1-2
TGTGCCAGCAGCCGGTCTCCGACAGGGGGCGAGACCCAGTACTTC,CASSRSPTGGETQYF,15,TRBD1,NA,TRBV7-6,TRBJ2-5
TGTGCCTGGAGCCGGACAGTGAACACTGAAGCTTTCTTT,CAWSRTVNTEAFF,13,NA,few,TRBV30,TRBJ1-1
TGTGCCAGCAGCAGAATGCCGGGGAACACAGATACGCAGTATTTT,CASSRMPGNTDTQYF,15,NA,NA,TRBV11-2,TRBJ2-3
TGTGCCAGCAGTGCTCTCTTGGTGGGCAAAAACATTCAGTACTTC,CASSALLVGKNIQYF,15,NA,many,TRBV2,TRBJ2-4
TGTGCCAGCAGCAAATCGGTGGCAGCTCCATACGATACGCAGTATTTT,CASSKSVAAPYDTQYF,16,NA,NA,TRBV21-1,TRBJ2-3
TGTGCCAGCAGCGCACAGACGGGGAACACTGAAGCTTTCTTT,CASSAQTGNTEAFF,14,NA,NA,TRBV9,TRBJ1-1
TGTGCCAGCAGTGAACTAGAGATAGAGACCCAGTACTTC,CASSELEIETQYF,13,NA,NA,TRBV7-7,TRBJ2-5
TGTGCCAGCAAACTGACAGGGGTTTATGGCTACACCTTC,CASKLTGVYGYTF,13,TRBD1,few,TRBV27,TRBJ1-2
TGTGCCAGCAGCTTAGGATCTAGGAGCAATGAGCAGTTCTTC,CASSLGSRSNEQFF,14,NA,few,TRBV7-2,TRBJ2-1
TGTGCCAGCCATGCGGGACAGCGCAATCAGCCCCAGCATTTT,CASHAGQRNQPQHF,14,TRBD1,few,TRBV6-1,TRBJ1-5
TGTGCCTGGAGCGGGAGCCCCGGGGAGCTGTTTTTT,CAWSGSPGELFF,12,NA,few,TRBV30,TRBJ2-2
TGTGCCAGCAGTCCCTCTATGGGGGCTTTTAATGAAAAACTGTTTTTT,CASSPSMGAFNEKLFF,16,NA,few,TRBV28,TRBJ1-4
TGTGCCAGCAGTGCGGAGTTATCTAGCGGGAGAGCTAATGAGCAGTTCTTC,CASSAELSSGRANEQFF,17,TRBD2,NA,TRBV6-4,TRBJ2-1
TGCAGCGCCCGACCATCGGCGCAGACCCAGTACTTC,CSARPSAQTQYF,12,NA,few,TRBV29-1,TRBJ2-5
TGTGCCAGCAGTCTGACGCGGACAGGGAGGTACAATGAGCAGTTCTTC,CASSLTRTGRYNEQFF,16,TRBD1,few,TRBV2,TRBJ2-1
TGTGCCAGCAGCTTCCCGCGGGGGGGCGGTACAGATACGCAGTATTTT,CASSFPRGGGTDTQYF,16,TRBD2,NA,TRBV7-8,TRBJ2-3
TGTGCCAGTAGTACAGATAGCGGAATCTCGCTATTGGGGGAGCTGTTTTTT,CASSTDSGISLLGELFF,17,NA,few,TRBV19,TRBJ2-2
TGTGCCAGCAGGAGAACAGGGTTGAACACTGAAGCTTTCTTT,CASRRTGLNTEAFF,14,NA,few,TRBV6-6,TRBJ1-1